This TCR beta chain stems from a study of regulatory dendritic cells for organ transplantation. Measured with immunoSEQ multiplex PCR; TCRdb has only the in-frame clones, and not every one. The sample shows fewer than 40,000 clones, just over 90% of them seen only once. Concerning this clone itself: The antigen is not known.

Overall study findings and caveats: Regulatory dendritic cells appeared to expand memory CD8+ clones less than mature ones.

CD4+ or CD8+ T cells were sorted as naive CD45RA+ or memory CD45RO+. The source of this sequence is a human donor in good health. The source material was naive CD8+ T cells from blood. Sample subset: CD45RA+ naive T cells.

CDR3 region: CASSVARAPAEQFF. DNA of the CDR3: TGTGCCAGCTCCGTCGCCCGGGCCCCAGCTGAGCAGTTCTTC. The chain carries TRBV7-9 and TRBJ2-1; unclear D gene. Germline CDR1 SEHNR, CDR2 FQNEAQ (reference sequence). The germline V and J ends were trimmed by 8 bases and 9 bases, with 20 bases remaining between them. This CDR3 spans 14 amino acids.